This passage covers 24 T cell receptor beta chains from one sample sequenced in a study of blood T cell repertoires in COVID-19 (dated by TCRdb to about 2020). Library construction relied on the immunoSEQ multiplex PCR assay. TCRdb provides this immuneACCESS table in a form limited to in-frame rearrangements. Some clones are lacking; in checked studies, under half of them reflect an unresolved V gene, and why the rest are absent is not known. For this sample there are some 150,000 clones; 70% to 90% appear just once. The ten largest account for under 2.5% of the sample. Sequenced: peripheral blood. The source is a woman aged 70 to 79 with acute or convalescent COVID-19.

This chain links TRBV2 with TRBJ2-3; TRBD2 agrees at 12 bases. Germline lookup yields CDR1 SNHLY and CDR2 FYNNEI. The CDR3 covers 17 residues. V dropped 0 bases and J dropped 2; count of bases not matched to a gene: 3. Here the CDR3 DNA reads TGTGCCAGCAGTGAAGCGAGACTAGCGGGGGACACAGATACGCAGTATTTT. Amino acid sequence: CASSEARLAGDTDTQYF.

The V and J genes are TRBV20-1 and TRBJ2-4, with D tentatively TRBD1 (5 bases). The V end lost 3 bases, the J end lost 5 bases, and 17 bases lay between the germline ends. There are 15 residues in the CDR3. The germline V gene encodes CDR1 DFQATT and CDR2 SNEGSKA (reference sequence). Written as DNA, the CDR3 is TGCAGTGCTAGTGGGGCAGGCCGCGTGGAAAACATTCAGTACTTC. This sequence encodes CSASGAGRVENIQYF.

V and J are TRBV4-3 and TRBJ1-2; TRBD1 matches 9 bases. After removal of 3 bases from V and 7 bases from J, the junction contained 6 bases not matched to a gene. The CDR3 sequence is 14 residues long. The germline gives CDR1 LGHNA, CDR2 YSLEER. The CDR3 loop is CASSHRQGDGGYTF. CDR3 in DNA: TGCGCCAGCAGCCACCGACAGGGGGACGGTGGCTACACCTTC.

The chain joins TRBV9 to TRBJ1-2; 8 bases match TRBD1. Germline-derived CDR1 and CDR2 are SGDLS and YYNGEE. V shed 6 bases and J 7 bases; nucleotides not matched to a gene: 5. The CDR3 length is 12 residues. This chain's CDR3 is CASNQGAGGYTF. The CDR3 coding sequence is TGTGCCAGCAACCAGGGGGCCGGTGGCTACACCTTC. Drawing the rest from reference TRBV9 and TRBJ1-2, the complete variable domain is DSGVTQTPKHLITATGQRVTLRCSPRSGDLSVYWYQQSLDQGLQFLIQYYNGEERAKGNILERFSAQQFPDLHSELNLSSLELGDSALYFCASNQGAGGYTFGSGTRLTVV.

The genes are TRBV23-1 and TRBJ1-3; D gene unclear. TRBV23-1 is an ORF, with its function uncertain. The CDR3 extends over 16 amino acids. Trimming stripped 2 bases from V and 0 bases from J, with 11 bases between. The CDR3 sequence: CASSQPDCRSGNTIYF. The CDR3 DNA is TGCGCCAGCAGTCAACCGGACTGCCGCTCTGGAAACACCATATATTTT.

This chain joins TRBV11-2 and TRBJ1-3, with D uncertain. From germline, CDR1 is SGHAT and CDR2 FQNNGV. There are 16 residues in the CDR3. V lost 5 bases to trimming and J lost 0 bases, with 14 bases between them. The CDR3 region has the DNA TGTGCCAGCAGCCCCCCCCGGCCTAGCTCTGGAAACACCATATATTTT. Amino acids: CASSPPRPSSGNTIYF.

The genes are TRBV9 and TRBJ2-2, with 8 bases matching TRBD1. The ends lost 2 bases at V and 3 bases at J; junction bases unmatched: 9. CDR3 length: 17 amino acids. Germline CDR1 is SGDLS and CDR2 is YYNGEE. CDR3 bases: TGTGCCAGCAGCGTCGACGCCAGGGGGCGCCACACCGGGGAGCTGTTTTTT. This codes for CASSVDARGRHTGELFF. The full variable domain, its missing parts supplied by reference TRBV9 and TRBJ2-2, is DSGVTQTPKHLITATGQRVTLRCSPRSGDLSVYWYQQSLDQGLQFLIQYYNGEERAKGNILERFSAQQFPDLHSELNLSSLELGDSALYFCASSVDARGRHTGELFFGEGSRLTVL.

The chain links TRBV6-6 to TRBJ2-3, with TRBD2 identical over 9 bases. Germline V CDR1 and CDR2: MNHNY, SVGAGI (reference sequence). V gave up 0 bases and J gave up 3 bases; unmatched junction bases: 4. CDR3 length equals 16 residues. CDR3 amino acids: CASSYSGGGGTDTQYF. In DNA form, the CDR3 reads TGTGCCAGCAGTTACTCCGGCGGGGGGGGGACAGATACGCAGTATTTT.

V is TRBV28 and J is TRBJ1-2; TRBD1 is a possible D gene (5 bases). Trimming shortened V by 10 bases and J by 5 bases, and 17 bases separated the two germline ends. CDR3 length: 13 residues. CDR1 and CDR2 from the germline V gene are MDHEN and SYDVKM. Written as DNA, the CDR3 is TGTGCCATCGACAGTGGGCCCACATATGGCTACACCTTC. Its translation is CAIDSGPTYGYTF.

The J gene is TRBJ2-2, the V gene TRBV3-1 (or the pseudogene TRBV3-2), with 8 bases fitting TRBD2. The V segment lost 2 bases and the J segment 8 bases; nucleotides outside the gene matches: 7. This CDR3 has 15 amino acids. From germline, CDR1 is LGHDT and CDR2 YNNKEL (reference sequence). CDR3 nucleotide sequence: TGTGCCAGCAGCCAACCAGCGGGGGCCCAGGGGGAGCTGTTTTTT. Its protein is CASSQPAGAQGELFF.

The chain joins TRBV12-5 to TRBJ1-6, with D tentatively TRBD1 (6 bases). V lost 9 bases and J 8 bases, leaving 26 bases between the germline ends. The CDR3 totals 17 residues. The V gene's germline CDR1 is LGHNT and CDR2 FRNRAP. The CDR3 nucleotides read TGTGCTAGCCGCCGACCTAAAGCCGGGACACAGTATTCACCCCTCCACTTT. Translation: CASRRPKAGTQYSPLHF. Supplemented by reference TRBV12-5 and TRBJ1-6, the full variable domain reads DARVTQTPRHKVTEMGQEVTMRCQPILGHNTVFWYRQTMMQGLELLAYFRNRAPLDDSGMPKDRFSAEMPDATLATLKIQPSEPRDSAVYFCASRRPKAGTQYSPLHFGNGTRLTVT.

V and J are TRBV6-6 and TRBJ2-1, with a possible D match to TRBD1 (6 bases). Between the trimmed V and J ends, which lost 7 bases and 4 bases, there was a span of 17 bases. Looked up from germline, CDR1 is MNHNY and CDR2 is SVGAGI (reference sequence). The CDR3 length is 15 residues. This CDR3 is CASTPGAREYNEQFF. The CDR3 region has the DNA TGTGCCAGCACTCCAGGGGCTAGAGAGTACAATGAGCAGTTCTTC.

The chain couples TRBV20-1 to TRBJ1-5; 8 bases match TRBD1. Germline V CDR1 and CDR2: DFQATT, SNEGSKA (reference sequence). Trimming took 3 bases from V and 5 from J; bases not matched to a gene: 9. There are 15 residues in the CDR3. This chain's CDR3 is CSASRSRGLYQPQHF. In DNA form, the CDR3 reads TGCAGTGCTAGTAGGAGCAGGGGGCTGTATCAGCCCCAGCATTTT.

This chain links TRBV3-1 (or the pseudogene TRBV3-2) with TRBJ1-1; 8 bases align to TRBD1. CDR3 size: 15 residues. J was trimmed by 4 bases and V by 5 bases; bases with no gene match: 9. Per the germline V gene, CDR1 is LGHDT and CDR2 is YNNKEL (reference sequence). The CDR3 nucleotides are TGTGCCAGCAGCTTACGGACAGGGCCTACCACTGAAGCTTTCTTT. Protein sequence: CASSLRTGPTTEAFF.

The chain couples TRBV19 to TRBJ1-3, with 10 bases fitting TRBD1. CDR1 and CDR2 from the germline V gene are LNHDA and SQIVND (reference sequence). Losses at the gene ends were 8 bases for V and 2 bases for J; bases not matched to a gene: 6. CDR3 length: 15 residues. The CDR3, as DNA: TGTGCCAGTTACCCCGGGACAGGGGCTGGAAACACCATATATTTT. Translating gives CASYPGTGAGNTIYF.

The rearrangement uses TRBV19 and TRBJ1-5; maybe TRBD1 (6 bases). This CDR3 comprises 19 residues. V was cut by 3 bases and J by 0 bases, with 21 bases left in between. Germline loops: CDR1 LNHDA, CDR2 SQIVND (reference sequence). CDR3 region: CASSIGAQGRGHSNQPQHF. The CDR3 DNA sequence: TGTGCCAGTAGTATCGGGGCCCAGGGAAGGGGACATAGCAATCAGCCCCAGCATTTT.

The chain joins TRBV27 to TRBJ1-6; perhaps TRBD1 as D (5 bases). Trimming took 7 bases from V and 7 from J, leaving 20 bases between them. From germline, CDR1 is MNHEY and CDR2 SMNVEV (reference sequence). This CDR3 contains 16 residues. The CDR3 DNA reads TGTGCCAGCACCCGGGACTCGGGACGGCAAAATTCACCCCTCCACTTT. Amino acid sequence: CASTRDSGRQNSPLHF.

The rearrangement joins TRBV6-5 to TRBJ2-5, with D possibly TRBD2 on 6 matching bases. CDR3 length: 14 amino acids. The germline V gene has CDR1 MNHEY and CDR2 SVGAGI. V lost 4 bases and J 5 bases, leaving 14 bases between the germline ends. The DNA of the CDR3 is TGTGCCAGCAGTTTTAGGAGGGGCGGTGAGACCCAGTACTTC. Its translation: CASSFRRGGETQYF.

The chain employs TRBV18 and TRBJ2-7, with D maybe TRBD2 (5 bases). CDR1 is KGHSH, CDR2 LQKENI, per germline. V lost 5 bases to trimming and J lost 6 bases, with 17 bases between them. The CDR3 totals 14 residues. CDR3 region: CASSNGLAGREQYV. In DNA, the CDR3 is TGTGCCAGCTCAAATGGGCTAGCAGGTCGCGAGCAGTACGTC.

The CDR3 DNA follows: TGCGCCAGCAGCTCTAGCGGGGGGGCCGAAGAGACCCAGTACTTC. This codes for CASSSSGGAEETQYF. V usage is TRBV5-1 and J usage is TRBJ2-5, with 12 bases that match TRBD2. The CDR3 has 15 residues. In germline, CDR1 is SGHRS, CDR2 YFSETQ. V was clipped by 3 bases and J by 3 bases; unmatched bases: 3.

The rearrangement joins TRBV3-1 (or the pseudogene TRBV3-2) to TRBJ2-5, with D perhaps TRBD2 (6 bases). The CDR3 extends over 15 amino acids. Trimming shortened V by 2 bases and J by 4 bases, and 14 bases separated the two germline ends. CDR1 is LGHDT and CDR2 is YNNKEL in the germline V gene (reference sequence). The CDR3 bases are TGTGCCAGCAGCCAATCCGGGGGTAGTGGAGAGACCCAGTACTTC. It specifies CASSQSGGSGETQYF.

The chain carries TRBV18 and TRBJ2-2, with 7 bases that match TRBD1. The V gene's germline CDR1 is KGHSH and CDR2 LQKENI. The CDR3 runs 17 residues. The ends lost 3 bases at V and 1 base at J; junction bases unmatched: 8. The CDR3 region is CASSPSGTERNTGELFF. The DNA for the CDR3 is TGTGCCAGCTCACCCTCCGGGACAGAGAGGAACACCGGGGAGCTGTTTTTT.

The chain carries TRBV19 and TRBJ1-1; D is perhaps TRBD1 (6 bases). Germline values: CDR1 LNHDA, CDR2 SQIVND (reference sequence). There are 14 residues in the CDR3. V was pared by 5 bases and J by 1 base, with 11 bases between. The CDR3 region has the DNA TGTGCCAGTAGTCAGGGACACAAGAACACTGAAGCTTTCTTT. Its protein product is CASSQGHKNTEAFF.

The V call is TRBV11-2, the J call TRBJ2-3, with 10 bases that match TRBD2. CDR3 length: 17 residues. Germline CDR1 is SGHAT and CDR2 is FQNNGV. Trimming took 6 bases from V and 2 from J; bases not matched to a gene: 11. This CDR3 reads CASSPHSSGGVTDTQYF. For the CDR3, the DNA is TGTGCCAGCAGTCCCCATTCCAGCGGGGGGGTCACAGATACGCAGTATTTT. Full variable domain (missing parts from reference TRBV11-2 and TRBJ2-3): EAGVAQSPRYKIIEKRQSVAFWCNPISGHATLYWYQQILGQGPKLLIQFQNNGVVDDSQLPKDRFSAERLKGVDSTLKIQPAKLEDSAVYLCASSPHSSGGVTDTQYFGPGTRLTVL.